There are many counts of the clone carrying this T cell receptor beta chain. The CDR3 totals 14 residues. Germline assignment: CDR1 SGHRS and CDR2 YFSETQ. The V end lost 0 bases, the J end lost 0 bases, and 6 bases lay between the germline ends. This record belongs to a study of shared clonotypes between healthy human individuals. An assay was performed, and its level was deep. The method was immunoSEQ multiplex PCR; TCRdb's version includes in-frame clones alone and lacks a portion of them. The sample records 1,100,000 or so clones, approximately 80% being singletons. This sequence originates from a man between 18 and 29 years old in good health. Some clones in this sample may be carry-over from other donors' samples. V gene TRBV5-1 combines with J gene TRBJ2-5, with D tentatively TRBD2 (6 bases). Sequencing used memory CD4+ T cells from PBMCs. Subset indicated: CD45RA-negative fraction. The CDR3 region is CASSLGDYQETQYF. The CDR3 DNA reads as TGCGCCAGCAGCTTGGGGGACTACCAAGAGACCCAGTACTTC.